The next 24 T cell receptor beta chains were all read from a single sample in a study of post-analysis software for immune sequencing data. Study-wide results and limits: TRBV5-6, TRBV5-1 and TRBV20-1 were among a handful of TRBV segments more frequent in patients than controls.

Unique molecular identifiers were present in the TCR beta cDNA libraries. TCRdb redid the calling of the PCR reads with MiXCR, one entry per CDR3 protein. The repertoire has hundreds of thousands of distinct CDR3 sequences, roughly a third of them found once; the top ten carry 4% to 5.5%. The antigens these receptors bind are not known. The sequenced material came from blood. The receptors here all came from a girl aged 10-17 years with multiple sclerosis.

This clonotype was counted at least ten times. The chain couples TRBV18 to TRBJ2-1; TRBD2 might be the D (6 bases). The CDR3 consists of 12 residues. Per the germline V gene, CDR1 is KGHSH and CDR2 is LQKENI. V shed 6 bases and J shed 9 bases, with 12 bases lying between them. The CDR3 loop reads CASSPLEGEQFF. The CDR3 nucleotides read TGTGCCAGCTCCCCCTTGGAGGGTGAGCAGTTCTTC.

The table lists this clonotype with many counts. The chain uses TRBV12-3 or TRBV12-4 and TRBJ2-3; D is possibly TRBD1 (5 bases). This CDR3 is built from 14 residues. The V end was cut by 6 bases, the J end by 1 base, with 11 bases between. CDR3 nucleotide sequence: TGTGCCAGCAGACAGGACGTAGGCACAGATACGCAGTATTTT. It codes for CASRQDVGTDTQYF.

This clonotype was detected ten times or more. This sequence joins TRBV5-4 and TRBJ1-1; 11 bases are a match to TRBD1. CDR3 size: 16 residues. Trimming cost V 4 bases and J 3 bases; bases outside gene matches: 8. Germline V lookup: CDR1 SGHNT, CDR2 YYREEE (reference sequence). CDR3 sequence reads: CASSATGTGGDTEAFF. The CDR3 DNA is TGTGCCAGCAGCGCTACCGGGACAGGGGGGGACACTGAAGCTTTCTTT.

The chain recombines TRBV29-1 with TRBJ1-1; possibly TRBD1 for D (5 bases). Germline lookup yields CDR1 SQVTM and CDR2 ANQGSEA. V lost 2 bases, J lost 6 bases, and 19 bases lay in between. The CDR3 runs 15 residues. As DNA, the CDR3 is TGCAGCGTTGAAATGAGGGGTCCGCGCAAACCTGAAGCTTTCTTT. Its translation: CSVEMRGPRKPEAFF.

The J gene is TRBJ1-1, the V gene TRBV20-1; D may be TRBD1 (5 bases). The CDR3 is 14 residues long. Germline-derived CDR1 and CDR2 are DFQATT and SNEGSKA (reference sequence). V lost 6 bases and J 3 bases, leaving 17 bases between the germline ends. CDR3 loop: CSASPRAEDTEAFF. DNA for the CDR3: TGCAGTGCGTCCCCCAGGGCAGAGGACACTGAAGCTTTCTTT.

The chain couples TRBV2 to TRBJ2-2; TRBD1 is a possible D gene (6 bases). V was trimmed by 6 bases and J by 2 bases, leaving 10 bases between them. This CDR3 is 14 amino acids long. Germline lookup yields CDR1 SNHLY and CDR2 FYNNEI. The CDR3 coding sequence is TGTGCCAGCAGGCAGGGGTCTAACACCGGGGAGCTGTTTTTT. Protein sequence: CASRQGSNTGELFF.

The chain is built from TRBV11-1 and TRBJ2-5; 8 bases align to TRBD1. This CDR3 comprises 15 residues. Losses at the gene ends were 4 bases for V and 5 bases for J; bases not matched to a gene: 9. CDR1 SGHAT and CDR2 FQDESV come from the germline V gene (reference sequence). The CDR3 sequence is CASSSRQGIRETQYF. The CDR3 DNA reads TGTGCCAGCAGCTCCCGACAGGGGATAAGGGAGACCCAGTACTTC.

This clonotype was picked up many times. The rearrangement joins TRBV27 to TRBJ1-5; D perhaps matches TRBD1 (6 bases). This CDR3 has 13 residues. Per germline, CDR1 MNHEY and CDR2 SMNVEV (reference sequence). Trimming cost V 3 bases and J 7 bases, with 10 bases left between them. This CDR3 reads CASSFNREQPQHF. The CDR3 bases are TGTGCCAGCAGTTTCAACAGGGAACAGCCCCAGCATTTT.

V gene TRBV4-1 combines with J gene TRBJ2-5, with D maybe TRBD2 (5 bases). Trimming left V 0 bases short and J 4 bases short, with 12 bases between. The CDR3 loop spans 15 amino acids. Germline V CDR1 and CDR2: MGHRA, YSYEKL. The CDR3 DNA is TGCGCCAGCAGCCAAGATCCCGGGATGGGAGAGACCCAGTACTTC. Its translation: CASSQDPGMGETQYF.

This clonotype was detected ten times or more. This chain links TRBV20-1 with TRBJ2-5; D is possibly TRBD1 (6 bases). V was pared by 6 bases and J by 0 bases, with 8 bases between. Looked up from germline, CDR1 is DFQATT and CDR2 is SNEGSKA (reference sequence). This CDR3 contains 12 residues. The CDR3 DNA reads as TGCAGTGCCGGGACACACCAAGAGACCCAGTACTTC. This sequence encodes CSAGTHQETQYF.

The chain recombines TRBV29-1 with TRBJ1-1; a possible D gene is TRBD1 (5 bases). CDR1 and CDR2 from the germline V gene are SQVTM and ANQGSEA. V dropped 2 bases and J dropped 5 bases, with 18 bases sitting between them. The CDR3 totals 15 residues. The chain's CDR3 is CSVESRGRDRTEAFF. The CDR3 DNA sequence: TGCAGCGTTGAAAGTAGGGGACGGGATCGAACTGAAGCTTTCTTT.

This clonotype has a count of ten or more. The chain combines TRBV5-1 with TRBJ2-1, with TRBD2 matching over 11 bases. V gave up 4 bases and J gave up 6 bases; unmatched junction bases: 6. Germline CDR1 reads SGHRS; CDR2 reads YFSETQ. There are 15 residues in the CDR3. CDR3 sequence (DNA): TGCGCCAGCAGCCAGACTAGCGGGATTGGCAATGAGCAGTTCTTC. It codes for CASSQTSGIGNEQFF.

This clonotype was observed a single time. A much larger clone differs by one base, so this may be a read error. The V gene is TRBV14, the J gene TRBJ1-2; a weak D match, TRBD1 (6 bases). Germline V CDR1 and CDR2: SGHDN, FVKESK. The CDR3 extends over 15 amino acids. This chain's CDR3 is CACSQEHWGLKGYTF. The DNA for the CDR3 is TGTGCCTGCAGCCAAGAGCATTGGGGGCTCAAAGGCTACACCTTC.

A few counts support this clonotype. This chain's CDR3 is CASGWSQGSSKGYNEQFF. The CDR3 DNA follows: TGTGCTAGTGGTTGGTCCCAGGGGAGTAGCAAGGGATACAATGAGCAGTTCTTC. The chain recombines TRBV12-5 with TRBJ2-1; D perhaps matches TRBD1 (6 bases). Per the germline V gene, CDR1 is LGHNT and CDR2 is FRNRAP. CDR3 length equals 18 residues. V lost 4 bases, J lost 4 bases, and 23 bases lay in between.

As regards this clonotype: This could be a read error, since a much larger clone is one nucleotide away. The chain combines TRBV12-3 or TRBV12-4 with TRBJ2-1, with D perhaps TRBD2 (7 bases). This CDR3 is built from 14 residues. CDR3 nucleotide sequence: TGTGTCAGCAGTTTACGGGGGGCGAACAATGAGCAGTTCTTC. Protein: CVSSLRGANNEQFF.

CDR3 region: CASSPRGGRESSYEQYF. The CDR3 DNA is TGTGCCAGCAGCCCTAGAGGGGGCAGGGAGAGCTCCTACGAGCAGTACTTC. The chain has TRBV7-8 and TRBJ2-7, with TRBD1 identical over 7 bases. The V gene end was trimmed by 5 bases and the J gene end by 0 bases; junction bases not matched to a gene: 13. The CDR3 extends over 17 amino acids. Germline-derived CDR1 and CDR2 are SGHVS and FQNEAQ.

This clonotype was recorded many times. This chain uses TRBV5-1 with TRBJ1-6; 11 nucleotides match TRBD1. The CDR3 extends over 14 amino acids. Germline-derived CDR1 and CDR2 are SGHRS and YFSETQ. J was trimmed by 7 bases and V by 4 bases; bases with no gene match: 1. CDR3 nucleotide sequence: TGCGCCAGCAGCCGGACAGGGGGCAATTCACCCCTCCACTTT. This codes for CASSRTGGNSPLHF.

Comment on this clonotype: A much larger clone differs from this one at a single base, so this may be a read error. This is likely a read error, given that the CDR3 carries no conserved phenylalanine or tryptophan at its end. The chain combines TRBV11-2 with TRBJ2-1; TRBD2 matches at 9 bases. Germline lookup yields CDR1 SGHAT and CDR2 FQNNGV. Germline trimming cut 6 bases from V and 3 bases from J; bases unmatched to any gene: 6. The CDR3 has 15 amino acids. The CDR3 sequence is CASSLAGGIYNEQFV. Written as DNA, the CDR3 is TGTGCCAGCAGTCTCGCGGGGGGGATCTACAATGAGCAGTTCGTC.

The chain links TRBV6-5 to TRBJ1-1; TRBD1 is a possible D gene (5 bases). Deletions cut 3 bases from V and 10 bases from J, with 15 bases between. The CDR3 is 13 amino acids. CDR1 and CDR2 (germline): MNHEY, SVGAGI. In DNA form, the CDR3 reads TGTGCCAGCAGTTATTGGGACGGCCGTCGAGCTTTCTTT. Amino acids: CASSYWDGRRAFF.

Details on this clonotype: This may be a read error, as it is one base from a much larger clone. The CDR3: CASSPGQGRVEQYF. The CDR3 DNA reads TGTGCCAGCAGCCCGGGGCAGGGGAGGGTCGAGCAGTACTTC. The rearrangement links TRBV6-5 to TRBJ2-5; D possibly corresponds to TRBD2 (7 bases). The J call may be mistaken, given a closer DNA end match to TRBJ2-7. CDR1 MNHEY and CDR2 SVGAGI come from the germline V gene. The CDR3 has 14 amino acids.

CDR3 sequence reads: CASSPAVKETQYF. In DNA, the CDR3 is TGTGCCAGCAGTCCGGCGGTTAAAGAGACCCAGTACTTC. V gene TRBV12-3 or TRBV12-4 combines with J gene TRBJ2-5; D unresolved. Trimming pared 5 bases from V and 3 bases from J, leaving 10 bases between. This CDR3 has 13 amino acids.

The CDR3, as DNA: TGCAGCACATTGGGGACTAGCGGGTCCGAGCAGTACTTC. Protein sequence: CSTLGTSGSEQYF. The V gene is TRBV29-1, the J gene TRBJ2-5; 12 bases align to TRBD2. The closer fit of TRBJ2-7 to the DNA end suggests the J call may be wrong. From germline, CDR1 is SQVTM and CDR2 ANQGSEA. The CDR3 spans 13 residues.

The gene calls are TRBV7-2 and TRBJ1-2; D is unclear. This CDR3 contains 12 residues. V was shortened by 6 bases and J by 4 bases, with 9 bases between the two germline ends. From germline, CDR1 is SGHTA and CDR2 FQGNSA. CDR3 amino acids: CASRVGPYGYTF. Here the CDR3 DNA reads TGTGCCAGCAGAGTAGGGCCCTATGGCTACACCTTC.

The chain joins TRBV4-2 to TRBJ2-4; TRBD1 matches 9 bases. The better agreement between TRBJ2-7 and the DNA end casts doubt on the J call. Germline V gives CDR1 LGHNA, CDR2 YNFKEQ. This CDR3 contains 15 residues. This CDR3 reads CASSPPGDRVYEQYF. As DNA, the CDR3 is TGTGCCAGCAGCCCGCCTGGGGACAGGGTTTACGAGCAGTACTTC.